Below are 13 T cell receptor beta chains sequenced from a single sample in a study of response to subunit inactivated influenza vaccine. TCRdb recomputed calls from the RT-PCR reads with MiXCR, one row per CDR3 protein. This sample carries 400,000 to 650,000 distinct CDR3 sequences, under 8.5% of them seen once, and the ten largest clones take around 12%. Source: PBMCs from blood, taken less than 30 months after vaccination. These receptors originate from a man aged 50 to 69 who received an inactivated influenza vaccine.

The chain is built from TRBV5-1 and TRBJ1-3; D remains unclear. CDR3 length equals 15 residues. Trimming removed 3 bases from V and 0 bases from J, with 10 bases in between. Germline-derived CDR1 and CDR2 are SGHRS and YFSETQ. Here the CDR3 reads CASSSDGYSGNTIYF. CDR3 nucleotides: TGCGCCAGCAGCTCGGACGGCTACTCTGGAAACACCATATATTTT.

This clonotype was seen repeatedly, ten times or more. The chain carries TRBV29-1 and TRBJ2-1; 10 bases map to TRBD2. Germline CDR1 is SQVTM and CDR2 is ANQGSEA. The CDR3 spans 14 residues. The V and J ends lost 7 bases and 4 bases, in that order; junction bases with no gene match: 7. CDR3: CSGSIAGGYNEQFF. The DNA of the CDR3 is TGCAGCGGATCCATAGCGGGAGGTTACAATGAGCAGTTCTTC.

This clonotype was counted many times. The rearrangement uses TRBV6-2 or TRBV6-3 and TRBJ2-2; D gene uncertain. Trimming stripped 1 base from V and 4 bases from J, with 4 bases between. The CDR3 contains 13 residues. Germline V gene sequence: CDR1 MNHEY, CDR2 SVGEGT. The CDR3 protein is CASSYYFTGELFF. In DNA form, the CDR3 reads TGTGCCAGCAGTTACTATTTCACCGGGGAGCTGTTTTTT.

This clonotype has ten or more counts. The chain carries TRBV14 and TRBJ1-5; D possibly corresponds to TRBD1 (6 bases). The CDR3 has 17 amino acids. V dropped 4 bases and J dropped 2 bases, with 18 bases sitting between them. The V gene's germline CDR1 is SGHDN and CDR2 FVKESK. CDR3 residues: CASSLLIPGARNQPQHF. For the CDR3, the DNA is TGTGCCAGCAGCCTCCTAATTCCAGGGGCTCGCAATCAGCCCCAGCATTTT.

This clonotype was found a few times. The rearrangement uses TRBV12-3 or TRBV12-4 and TRBJ2-7; D is possibly TRBD1 (5 bases). V was clipped by 8 bases and J by 7 bases, with 15 bases between them. This CDR3 region has 12 residues. This chain's CDR3 is CASGRVSMEQYF. CDR3 nucleotides: TGTGCCAGCGGCAGGGTCTCTATGGAGCAGTACTTC.

This clonotype was detected only a few times. The genes are TRBV24-1 and TRBJ2-7, with D possibly matching TRBD2 (6 bases). The V end was cut by 2 bases, the J end by 2 bases, with 9 bases between. The length of the CDR3 is 14 residues. The germline CDR1 and CDR2 sequences are KGHDR and SFDVKD. CDR3 sequence reads: CATSDWGRPYEQYF. CDR3 nucleotides: TGTGCCACCAGTGATTGGGGGAGGCCCTACGAGCAGTACTTC.

The chain is built from TRBV6-2 or TRBV6-3 and TRBJ2-7; TRBD2 matches at 9 bases. Per germline, CDR1 MNHEY and CDR2 SVGEGT. The CDR3 spans 16 residues. The ends lost 0 bases at V and 5 bases at J; junction bases unmatched: 8. CDR3 residues: CASSYSPGTSLDEQYF. As DNA, the CDR3 is TGTGCCAGCAGTTACTCCCCCGGGACTAGCTTGGACGAGCAGTACTTC.

The sample holds a few counts of this clonotype. The chain couples TRBV5-1 to TRBJ2-3, with D tentatively TRBD1 or TRBD2 (5 bases each). Trimming stripped 7 bases from V and 2 bases from J, with 14 bases between. The CDR3 covers 14 residues. Germline CDR1 and CDR2: SGHRS and YFSETQ. This CDR3 is CASDRGGDTDTQYF. CDR3 coding DNA: TGCGCCAGCGACAGAGGAGGCGACACAGATACGCAGTATTTT.

This clonotype was counted once. V is TRBV19 and J is TRBJ1-5; D gene ambiguous. Germline CDR1 reads LNHDA; CDR2 reads SQIVND (reference sequence). Trimming removed 9 bases at V and 0 bases at J, with 15 bases between. The CDR3 has 15 amino acids. The CDR3 protein is CARGIPTVSNQPQHF. In DNA form, the CDR3 reads TGTGCCAGGGGAATTCCGACCGTTAGCAATCAGCCCCAGCATTTT.

V gene TRBV7-2 combines with J gene TRBJ2-5; TRBD1 aligns across 10 bases. The CDR3 has 15 amino acids. CDR1 is SGHTA, CDR2 FQGNSA, per germline. The J segment lost 3 bases and the V segment lost 6 bases, leaving 7 bases of the junction unmatched. The CDR3 protein is CASRDPGQGKETQYF. In nucleotides, the CDR3 is TGTGCCAGCAGAGATCCGGGACAGGGGAAAGAGACCCAGTACTTC.

The V and J genes are TRBV28 and TRBJ1-2, with 7 bases lining up with TRBD1. CDR1 is MDHEN, CDR2 SYDVKM, per germline. V shed 5 bases, J shed 7 bases, and the junction held 10 bases outside the gene matches. There are 14 residues in the CDR3. For the CDR3, the DNA is TGTGCCAGCAGTACCTGGACAGGTACTTCTGGCTACACCTTC. Translated: CASSTWTGTSGYTF.

In its sample, this clonotype was seen many times. This chain joins TRBV21-1 and TRBJ1-5; TRBD1 reflects the table's D call only, with no check against the DNA. TRBV21-1 is described as a pseudogene. The CDR3 is made up of 13 amino acids. CDR3 residues: CASRQDSNQPQHF. CDR3 DNA sequence: TGTGCCAGCAGACAGGATAGCAATCAGCCCCAGCATTTT.

In its sample, this clonotype was seen many times. V is TRBV2 and J is TRBJ2-3; D not resolved. Germline assignment: CDR1 SNHLY and CDR2 FYNNEI. The CDR3 loop spans 13 amino acids. The V end lost 3 bases, the J end lost 2 bases, and 6 bases lay between the germline ends. The CDR3 reads CASSEGITDTQYF. The CDR3 DNA reads TGTGCCAGCAGTGAGGGGATCACAGATACGCAGTATTTT. Full variable domain (outside the CDR3, taken from reference TRBV2 and TRBJ2-3): EPEVTQTPSHQVTQMGQEVILRCVPISNHLYFYWYRQILGQKVEFLVSFYNNEISEKSEIFDDQFSVERPDGSNFTLKIRSTKLEDSAMYFCASSEGITDTQYFGPGTRLTVL.